Below are 16 T cell receptor beta chains sequenced from a single sample in a study. MiXCR, run by TCRdb on the RT-PCR reads, gives a single entry per CDR3 protein. This sample has about 680,000 distinct CDR3 sequences, with 14% found just once. Sequenced: memory CD4+ T cells from blood. The receptors derive from a female donor in good health, serving as a healthy control.

The V call is TRBV6-1, the J call TRBJ2-7, with no clear D. Deletions cut 1 base from V and 7 bases from J, with 11 bases between. Per germline, CDR1 MNHNS and CDR2 SASEGT. The CDR3 covers 13 residues. The CDR3 bases are TGTGCCAGCAGTGAAGTTCGGCATGGGGAGCAGTACTTC. Translating gives CASSEVRHGEQYF.

The chain employs TRBV24-1 and TRBJ2-1; D might be TRBD2 (6 bases). This CDR3 is 16 amino acids long. Between the trimmed V and J ends, which lost 5 bases and 0 bases, there was a span of 13 bases. CDR1 KGHDR and CDR2 SFDVKD come from the germline V gene. Here the CDR3 DNA reads TGTGCCACCAGTGGGGGAGCGGGCTCCTCCTACAATGAGCAGTTCTTC. This codes for CATSGGAGSSYNEQFF.

The chain combines TRBV30 with TRBJ2-7, with 7 positions matching TRBD2. Germline V CDR1 and CDR2: GTSNPN, SVGIG (reference sequence). The CDR3 runs 15 residues. With 3 bases clipped from V and 5 bases from J, the junction kept 13 bases outside the gene matches. The DNA for the CDR3 is TGTGCCTGGAGCGGTCGGACTAGTCTTATCGACGAGCAGTACTTC. Protein product: CAWSGRTSLIDEQYF.

The sample holds many counts of this clonotype. The chain joins TRBV20-1 to TRBJ1-5; D call uncertain. With 1 base removed from V and 2 bases from J, the gap between germline ends came to 12 bases. The germline V gene encodes CDR1 DFQATT and CDR2 SNEGSKA (reference sequence). The CDR3 sequence is 15 residues long. The CDR3 here is CSARGGGFRNQPQHF. CDR3 sequence (DNA): TGCAGTGCTAGAGGGGGAGGGTTCCGCAATCAGCCCCAGCATTTT.

This clonotype has just a few counts. The chain links TRBV7-2 to TRBJ1-4; TRBD1 agrees at 9 bases. Germline CDR1 SGHTA, CDR2 FQGNSA. This CDR3 region has 16 residues. After removal of 3 bases from V and 2 bases from J, the junction contained 4 bases not matched to a gene. CDR3 DNA: TGTGCCAGCAGCTTCGGGACAGGGAGGACTAATGAAAAACTGTTTTTT. Protein product: CASSFGTGRTNEKLFF.

The chain uses TRBV5-1 and TRBJ2-3; TRBD2 aligns across 8 bases. Germline loops: CDR1 SGHRS, CDR2 YFSETQ. J gave up 4 bases and V 0 bases, and 7 bases lay outside the gene matches. The CDR3 spans 16 residues. DNA for the CDR3: TGCGCCAGCAGCTTGGACGGCGGGAGGTCCGCAGATACGCAGTATTTT. Translated: CASSLDGGRSADTQYF.

This clonotype has ten or more counts. This CDR3 is CASKGRQNTEAFF. The CDR3 coding sequence is TGTGCCAGCAAGGGGCGACAGAACACTGAAGCTTTCTTT. This chain uses TRBV6-5 with TRBJ1-1, with D maybe TRBD1 (5 bases). Between the trimmed V and J ends, which lost 7 bases and 1 base, there was a span of 10 bases. Germline values: CDR1 MNHEY, CDR2 SVGAGI. This CDR3 comprises 13 residues.

The V and J genes are TRBV20-1 and TRBJ2-1; 7 nucleotides line up with TRBD1. Germline CDR1 reads DFQATT; CDR2 reads SNEGSKA (reference sequence). Trimming took 6 bases from V and 4 from J; bases not matched to a gene: 9. The CDR3 has 14 amino acids. The CDR3 loop reads CSAPGQYVYNEQFF. The CDR3 DNA reads TGCAGTGCACCGGGACAGTATGTTTACAATGAGCAGTTCTTC.

This clonotype was detected only a few times. V and J are TRBV6-5 and TRBJ1-3, with unresolved D. Trimming pared 8 bases from V and 0 bases from J, leaving 14 bases between. Germline V gene data show CDR1 as MNHEY and CDR2 as SVGAGI. The CDR3 spans 15 residues. CDR3 loop: CASSGLTVSGNTIYF. CDR3 nucleotides: TGTGCCAGCTCCGGGCTGACGGTCTCTGGAAACACCATATATTTT.

The chain carries TRBV9 and TRBJ2-2; D might be TRBD1 (5 bases). CDR1 is SGDLS, CDR2 YYNGEE, per germline. V was pared by 6 bases and J by 3 bases, with 12 bases between. The CDR3 is made up of 14 amino acids. CDR3 loop: CASTVTDDTGELFF. The CDR3 DNA follows: TGTGCCAGCACCGTGACAGACGACACCGGGGAGCTGTTTTTT.

This clonotype was observed a handful of times. V usage is TRBV7-9 and J usage is TRBJ1-6; D is uncertain. This CDR3 spans 14 amino acids. Germline lookup yields CDR1 SEHNR and CDR2 FQNEAQ (reference sequence). V lost 5 bases to trimming and J lost 10 bases, with 15 bases between them. CDR3 residues: CASSPGWGESPLHF. CDR3 sequence (DNA): TGTGCCAGCAGCCCCGGTTGGGGTGAATCACCCCTCCACTTT.

At least ten counts were recorded for this clonotype. The chain combines TRBV5-1 with TRBJ2-7, with 9 bases aligning to TRBD1. Germline V CDR1 and CDR2: SGHRS, YFSETQ. The CDR3 has 18 amino acids. Trimming removed 0 bases from V and 1 base from J; junction bases left unmatched: 11. The CDR3 sequence: CASSLALGPGQGSYEQYF. CDR3 bases: TGCGCCAGCAGCTTGGCGTTGGGCCCGGGACAGGGTTCCTACGAGCAGTACTTC. The entire variable domain, with the rest obtained from reference TRBV5-1 and TRBJ2-7, is as follows: KAGVTQTPRYLIKTRGQQVTLSCSPISGHRSVSWYQQTPGQGLQFLFEYFSETQRNKGNFPGRFSGRQFSNSRSEMNVSTLELGDSALYLCASSLALGPGQGSYEQYFGPGTRLTVT.

A few counts support this clonotype. This sequence joins TRBV28 and TRBJ2-1; D is undetermined. This CDR3 spans 12 amino acids. The V and J ends lost 7 bases and 6 bases respectively, with 10 bases between them. The germline gives CDR1 MDHEN, CDR2 SYDVKM. CDR3 nucleotides: TGTGCCAGCACCTCCGCCGGCAATGAGCAGTTCTTC. Residues: CASTSAGNEQFF.

This clonotype was picked up a small number of times. Compared with germline, one end of the junction differs, possibly owing to a read error. The genes are TRBV11-2 and TRBJ2-7; D possibly matches TRBD1 or TRBD2 (6 bases each). CDR1 SGHAT and CDR2 FQNNGV come from the germline V gene. CDR3 length: 16 amino acids. The DNA of the CDR3 is TGTGCCAGCAGCTTAAATGGCGGGACCGGGACACCCCACGGGGACTTC. As protein: CASSLNGGTGTPHGDF.

The chain couples TRBV9 to TRBJ2-1; the D gene is possibly TRBD2 (5 bases). CDR3 length equals 18 residues. In germline, CDR1 is SGDLS, CDR2 YYNGEE. Trimming cost V 3 bases and J 6 bases, with 25 bases left between them. The CDR3 reads CASSELALRLGEGNEQFF. The CDR3 DNA is TGTGCCAGCAGCGAGCTGGCTCTTCGACTCGGAGAGGGCAATGAGCAGTTCTTC. Together with reference TRBV9 and TRBJ2-1, the CDR3 gives the full variable domain: DSGVTQTPKHLITATGQRVTLRCSPRSGDLSVYWYQQSLDQGLQFLIQYYNGEERAKGNILERFSAQQFPDLHSELNLSSLELGDSALYFCASSELALRLGEGNEQFFGPGTRLTVL.

The gene calls are TRBV29-1 and TRBJ2-7; 9 bases map to TRBD1. Trimming removed 3 bases from V and 5 bases from J; junction bases left unmatched: 2. CDR1 is SQVTM and CDR2 is ANQGSEA in the germline V gene. This CDR3 is 12 amino acids long. The CDR3 DNA reads as TGCAGCGTTGAGACAGGGGGAGACGAGCAGTACTTC. It is translated as CSVETGGDEQYF.